These T cell receptor beta chains were read from a single sample in a study of spatial heterogeneity in lung cancer. TCRdb re-called the 5' RACE reads through MiXCR, storing one row per CDR3 protein. Of about 3,000 distinct CDR3 sequences in the sample, 4.7% were seen once. The material sequenced was normal lung tissue next to the tumor, taken at surgery. Receptors were obtained from a male donor with early-stage non-small cell lung cancer. CDR3s include the opening cysteine and the closing phenylalanine or tryptophan. Each record gives: D gene, J gene, clone size, V gene, CDR3 protein, CDR3 DNA. D genes are given only for firm matches. Some rows have no size entry. The others give once, few or many, or a class for an expanded clone.

d_gene: -; j_gene: TRBJ2-7; abundance: medium-sized; v_gene: TRBV28; CDR3aa: CASSLSPDVEQYF; CDR3nt: TGTGCCAGCAGTTTATCCCCCGACGTCGAGCAGTACTTC
d_gene: -; j_gene: TRBJ2-2; abundance: medium-sized; v_gene: TRBV11-1; CDR3aa: CASSLESGNTGELFF; CDR3nt: TGTGCCAGCAGCTTAGAATCAGGAAACACCGGGGAGCTGTTTTTT
d_gene: -; j_gene: TRBJ2-5; abundance: many; v_gene: TRBV20-1; CDR3aa: CSAWVGETQYF; CDR3nt: TGCAGTGCCTGGGTCGGGGAGACCCAGTACTTC
d_gene: TRBD1; j_gene: TRBJ2-7; abundance: -; v_gene: TRBV5-4; CDR3aa: CASSLVQGAHEQYF; CDR3nt: TGTGCCAGCAGCTTAGTACAGGGGGCGCACGAGCAGTACTTC
d_gene: TRBD1; j_gene: TRBJ1-1; abundance: many; v_gene: TRBV5-1; CDR3aa: CASSLAGTGGTEAFF; CDR3nt: TGCGCCAGCAGCTTGGCTGGGACAGGGGGGACTGAAGCTTTCTTT
d_gene: TRBD2; j_gene: TRBJ2-3; abundance: medium-sized; v_gene: TRBV5-1; CDR3aa: CASSTGTTNTDTQYF; CDR3nt: TGCGCCAGCAGCACGGGGACTACAAACACAGATACGCAGTATTTT
d_gene: TRBD2; j_gene: TRBJ2-3; abundance: many; v_gene: TRBV18; CDR3aa: CASSSGLADSDTQYF; CDR3nt: TGTGCCAGCTCCAGTGGACTAGCGGACTCCGATACGCAGTATTTT
d_gene: -; j_gene: TRBJ2-3; abundance: medium-sized; v_gene: TRBV7-3; CDR3aa: CASSLGTFKGDTQYF; CDR3nt: TGTGCCAGCAGCTTAGGGACTTTCAAAGGAGATACGCAGTATTTT
d_gene: -; j_gene: TRBJ2-1; abundance: large; v_gene: TRBV6-4; CDR3aa: CASNRDGGEQFF; CDR3nt: TGTGCCAGCAACCGGGATGGGGGTGAGCAGTTCTTC
d_gene: TRBD2; j_gene: TRBJ2-1; abundance: medium-sized; v_gene: TRBV6-2/TRBV6-3; CDR3aa: CASSIGLAGSYNEQFF; CDR3nt: TGTGCCAGCAGCATCGGACTAGCGGGATCCTACAATGAGCAGTTCTTC
d_gene: TRBD2; j_gene: TRBJ2-5; abundance: many; v_gene: TRBV11-1; CDR3aa: CASSFSAGGLQETQYF; CDR3nt: TGTGCCAGCAGCTTCTCAGCGGGAGGATTGCAAGAGACCCAGTACTTC
d_gene: -; j_gene: TRBJ1-2; abundance: medium-sized; v_gene: TRBV7-2; CDR3aa: CASSLQAYGYTF; CDR3nt: TGTGCCAGCAGCCTCCAGGCTTATGGCTACACCTTC
d_gene: -; j_gene: TRBJ2-6; abundance: medium-sized; v_gene: TRBV28; CDR3aa: CASSYSGANVLTF; CDR3nt: TGTGCCAGCAGTTACTCTGGGGCCAACGTCCTGACTTTC
d_gene: -; j_gene: TRBJ2-7; abundance: -; v_gene: TRBV6-1; CDR3aa: CASSEGPQMREQYF; CDR3nt: TGTGCCAGCAGTGAAGGTCCTCAAATGAGGGAGCAGTACTTC
d_gene: TRBD2; j_gene: TRBJ2-2; abundance: -; v_gene: TRBV7-2; CDR3aa: CASSQAGAHTGELFF; CDR3nt: TGTGCCAGCAGCCAAGCGGGGGCTCATACCGGGGAGCTGTTTTTT
d_gene: -; j_gene: TRBJ2-5; abundance: medium-sized; v_gene: TRBV4-2; CDR3aa: CASSQGGSEQETQYF; CDR3nt: TGTGCCAGCAGCCAAGGAGGTAGCGAACAAGAGACCCAGTACTTC
d_gene: TRBD1; j_gene: TRBJ1-6; abundance: many; v_gene: TRBV7-2; CDR3aa: CASSTRQGGPLHF; CDR3nt: TGTGCCAGCAGCACTAGACAGGGTGGCCCCCTCCACTTT
d_gene: -; j_gene: TRBJ2-7; abundance: medium-sized; v_gene: TRBV9; CDR3aa: CASSVTDSYEQYF; CDR3nt: TGTGCCAGCAGCGTGACAGACTCCTACGAGCAGTACTTC
d_gene: -; j_gene: TRBJ1-2; abundance: many; v_gene: TRBV4-2; CDR3aa: CASSQDWEGYGYTF; CDR3nt: TGTGCCAGCAGCCAAGATTGGGAGGGCTATGGCTACACCTTC
d_gene: TRBD2; j_gene: TRBJ2-1; abundance: medium-sized; v_gene: TRBV6-5; CDR3aa: CASRERGGGNEQFF; CDR3nt: TGTGCCAGCCGAGAGCGCGGGGGGGGCAATGAGCAGTTCTTC
d_gene: -; j_gene: TRBJ2-3; abundance: -; v_gene: TRBV6-5; CDR3aa: CASSYGGGTDTQYF; CDR3nt: TGTGCCAGCAGTTACGGAGGGGGGACAGATACGCAGTATTTT
d_gene: TRBD2; j_gene: TRBJ2-1; abundance: medium-sized; v_gene: TRBV4-3; CDR3aa: CASSQDTPGLVYNEQFF; CDR3nt: TGCGCCAGCAGCCAAGATACCCCGGGACTAGTGTACAATGAGCAGTTCTTC
d_gene: TRBD1; j_gene: TRBJ1-2; abundance: few; v_gene: TRBV18; CDR3aa: CASSRGQGEGYTF; CDR3nt: TGTGCCAGCTCAAGAGGACAGGGGGAAGGCTACACCTTC
d_gene: -; j_gene: TRBJ1-2; abundance: medium-sized; v_gene: TRBV25-1; CDR3aa: CASKGDYGYTF; CDR3nt: TGTGCCAGCAAGGGAGACTATGGCTACACCTTC
d_gene: -; j_gene: TRBJ2-2; abundance: -; v_gene: TRBV12-3/TRBV12-4; CDR3aa: CASTEGSGELFF; CDR3nt: TGTGCCAGCACCGAAGGGTCCGGGGAGCTGTTTTTT
d_gene: -; j_gene: TRBJ2-3; abundance: medium-sized; v_gene: TRBV5-1; CDR3aa: CASSLGVSSTDTQYF; CDR3nt: TGCGCCAGCAGCTTGGGCGTGTCTAGCACAGATACGCAGTATTTT
d_gene: TRBD1; j_gene: TRBJ2-2; abundance: medium-sized; v_gene: TRBV10-3; CDR3aa: CAISEGLGQGAGELFF; CDR3nt: TGTGCCATCAGTGAAGGCCTGGGACAGGGAGCCGGGGAGCTGTTTTTT
d_gene: TRBD2; j_gene: TRBJ2-7; abundance: large; v_gene: TRBV20-1; CDR3aa: CSARRGGFYEQYF; CDR3nt: TGCAGTGCTCGCCGGGGGGGCTTCTACGAGCAGTACTTC
d_gene: TRBD1; j_gene: TRBJ2-7; abundance: -; v_gene: TRBV20-1; CDR3aa: CSARDAGQGSYEQYF; CDR3nt: TGCAGTGCTAGAGATGCCGGACAGGGTTCCTACGAGCAGTACTTC
d_gene: -; j_gene: TRBJ2-6; abundance: medium-sized; v_gene: TRBV9; CDR3aa: CASSATGSGANVLTF; CDR3nt: TGTGCCAGCAGTGCAACAGGTTCTGGGGCCAACGTCCTGACTTTC
d_gene: -; j_gene: TRBJ2-1; abundance: medium-sized; v_gene: TRBV11-3; CDR3aa: CASSPGLRGLHEQFF; CDR3nt: TGTGCCAGCAGCCCCGGACTGCGGGGGCTACATGAGCAGTTCTTC
d_gene: TRBD1; j_gene: TRBJ2-1; abundance: -; v_gene: TRBV5-4; CDR3aa: CASSLTGDSYNEQFF; CDR3nt: TGTGCCAGCAGCCTAACAGGGGACTCCTACAATGAGCAGTTCTTC
d_gene: -; j_gene: TRBJ2-5; abundance: -; v_gene: TRBV5-4; CDR3aa: CASSRFDLQETQYF; CDR3nt: TGTGCCAGCAGCCGTTTTGACCTCCAAGAGACCCAGTACTTC
d_gene: -; j_gene: TRBJ2-5; abundance: many; v_gene: TRBV28; CDR3aa: CASSFSGAETQYF; CDR3nt: TGTGCCAGCAGTTTTAGTGGGGCCGAGACCCAGTACTTC
d_gene: TRBD1; j_gene: TRBJ2-7; abundance: medium-sized; v_gene: TRBV7-2; CDR3aa: CASSLQGANSYEQYF; CDR3nt: TGTGCCAGCAGCTTACAGGGGGCCAACTCCTACGAGCAGTACTTC
d_gene: -; j_gene: TRBJ2-7; abundance: medium-sized; v_gene: TRBV27; CDR3aa: CASSLSRTYSYEQYF; CDR3nt: TGTGCCAGCAGTTTATCCCGCACGTACTCCTACGAGCAGTACTTC
d_gene: -; j_gene: TRBJ2-5; abundance: medium-sized; v_gene: TRBV11-2; CDR3aa: CASSLGWGEETQYF; CDR3nt: TGTGCCAGCAGCTTAGGGTGGGGGGAAGAGACCCAGTACTTC
d_gene: -; j_gene: TRBJ2-5; abundance: medium-sized; v_gene: TRBV28; CDR3aa: CASSLQGPAGETQYF; CDR3nt: TGTGCCAGCAGTTTGCAGGGGCCGGCCGGGGAGACCCAGTACTTC
d_gene: -; j_gene: TRBJ2-1; abundance: medium-sized; v_gene: TRBV6-2/TRBV6-3; CDR3aa: CASTQGRDAEQFF; CDR3nt: TGTGCCAGCACTCAGGGTAGGGATGCTGAGCAGTTCTTC
d_gene: -; j_gene: TRBJ2-1; abundance: many; v_gene: TRBV20-1; CDR3aa: CSAREDGNEQFF; CDR3nt: TGCAGTGCTAGAGAGGACGGCAATGAGCAGTTCTTC
d_gene: TRBD2; j_gene: TRBJ2-5; abundance: medium-sized; v_gene: TRBV5-1; CDR3aa: CASSAGLAGDGETQYF; CDR3nt: TGCGCCAGCAGCGCGGGACTAGCGGGAGACGGGGAGACCCAGTACTTC
d_gene: TRBD1; j_gene: TRBJ2-2; abundance: -; v_gene: TRBV3-1; CDR3aa: CASSQEQGNGNGELFF; CDR3nt: TGTGCCAGCAGCCAAGAACAGGGGAATGGAAACGGGGAGCTGTTTTTT
d_gene: -; j_gene: TRBJ2-7; abundance: medium-sized; v_gene: TRBV29-1; CDR3aa: CSVEVARAYEQYF; CDR3nt: TGCAGCGTTGAAGTCGCCAGGGCCTACGAGCAGTACTTC
d_gene: TRBD2; j_gene: TRBJ2-3; abundance: medium-sized; v_gene: TRBV28; CDR3aa: CASSLAGATDTQYF; CDR3nt: TGTGCCAGCAGTTTGGCGGGAGCGACGGATACGCAGTATTTT
d_gene: TRBD1; j_gene: TRBJ1-4; abundance: few; v_gene: TRBV5-1; CDR3aa: CASSNGTGGEKLFF; CDR3nt: TGCGCCAGCAGCAACGGGACAGGGGGCGAAAAACTGTTTTTT
d_gene: TRBD1; j_gene: TRBJ1-1; abundance: medium-sized; v_gene: TRBV2; CDR3aa: CASSGQGEGTEAFF; CDR3nt: TGTGCCAGCAGTGGACAGGGGGAAGGCACTGAAGCTTTCTTT
d_gene: TRBD1; j_gene: TRBJ2-1; abundance: few; v_gene: TRBV5-5; CDR3aa: CASSYDQGAGEQFF; CDR3nt: TGTGCCAGCAGCTACGATCAGGGGGCTGGAGAGCAGTTCTTC
d_gene: -; j_gene: TRBJ1-5; abundance: few; v_gene: TRBV4-1; CDR3aa: CASSQTDVSNQPQHF; CDR3nt: TGCGCCAGCAGCCAAACAGACGTTAGCAATCAGCCCCAGCATTTT
d_gene: TRBD2; j_gene: TRBJ2-3; abundance: medium-sized; v_gene: TRBV4-2; CDR3aa: CASSQASGRAEGVTDTQYF; CDR3nt: TGTGCCAGCAGCCAAGCCAGCGGGAGGGCCGAAGGGGTCACAGATACGCAGTATTTT
d_gene: -; j_gene: TRBJ1-3; abundance: few; v_gene: TRBV27; CDR3aa: CASRSSSGNTIYF; CDR3nt: TGTGCCAGCAGATCGAGCTCTGGAAACACCATATATTTT
d_gene: TRBD1; j_gene: TRBJ2-6; abundance: few; v_gene: TRBV9; CDR3aa: CASSRQGAGANVLTF; CDR3nt: TGTGCCAGCAGTAGACAGGGTGCTGGGGCCAACGTCCTGACTTTC
d_gene: -; j_gene: TRBJ2-7; abundance: -; v_gene: TRBV7-9; CDR3aa: CASSLGVEGEQYF; CDR3nt: TGTGCCAGCAGCTTGGGGGTGGAGGGCGAGCAGTACTTC